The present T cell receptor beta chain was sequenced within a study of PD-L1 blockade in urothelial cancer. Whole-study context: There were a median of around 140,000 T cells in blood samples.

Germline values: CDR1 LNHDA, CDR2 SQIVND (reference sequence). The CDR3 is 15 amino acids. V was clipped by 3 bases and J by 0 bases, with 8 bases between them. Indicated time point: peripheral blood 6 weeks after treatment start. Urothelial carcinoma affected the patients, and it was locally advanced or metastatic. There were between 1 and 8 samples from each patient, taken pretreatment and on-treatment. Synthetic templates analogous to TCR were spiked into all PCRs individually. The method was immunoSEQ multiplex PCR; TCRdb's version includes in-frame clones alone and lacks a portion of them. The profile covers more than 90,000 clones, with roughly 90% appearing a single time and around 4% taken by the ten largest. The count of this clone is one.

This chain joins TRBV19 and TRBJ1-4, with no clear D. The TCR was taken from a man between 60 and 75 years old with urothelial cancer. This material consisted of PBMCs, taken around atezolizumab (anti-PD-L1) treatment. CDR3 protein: CASSMRAATNEKLFF. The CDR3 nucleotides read TGTGCCAGTAGTATGAGGGCAGCAACTAATGAAAAACTGTTTTTT. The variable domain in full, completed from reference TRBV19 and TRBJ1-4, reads DGGITQSPKYLFRKEGQNVTLSCEQNLNHDAMYWYRQDPGQGLRLIYYSQIVNDFQKGDIAEGYSVSREKKESFPLTVTSAQKNPTAFYLCASSMRAATNEKLFFGSGTQLSVL.